The present T cell receptor beta chain was sequenced within a study of PD-L1 blockade in urothelial cancer. At the level of the study: Patients' histories included 0 to 3 prior chemotherapy regimens.

Time point noted: peripheral blood 6 weeks after treatment start. The patients had locally advanced or metastatic urothelial carcinoma. From germline, CDR1 is SNHLY and CDR2 FYNNEI. The CDR3 is made up of 14 amino acids. V was trimmed by 3 bases and J by 4 bases, leaving 11 bases between them. Using immunoSEQ multiplex PCR, the repertoire was profiled, and TCRdb retains in-frame clones only, with some absent. The table records 45,000 to 60,000 clones, about 88% of them present only once. This specimen was PBMCs, taken around atezolizumab (anti-PD-L1) treatment. The receptor was derived from a man in his sixties with urothelial cancer. J is TRBJ2-3 and V is TRBV2; D possibly corresponds to TRBD2 (5 bases). This chain's CDR3 is CASSDASSADTQYF. The CDR3 region has the DNA TGTGCCAGCAGTGATGCTAGCTCTGCAGATACGCAGTATTTT.